One and the same sample provided the 6 T cell receptor beta chains below, sequenced in a study of cytomegalovirus exposure and HLA in healthy donors. With 60 Vbeta and 13 Jbeta primers, the PCR was carried out. Produced via immunoSEQ multiplex PCR; TCRdb's table is partial and in-frame only. The table lists about 120,000 clones. Source material: PBMCs. These receptors were obtained from a woman aged 35 to 49 in good health and CMV-seropositive.

The gene calls are TRBV5-1 and TRBJ2-7; no clear D gene. Trimming pared 4 bases from V and 0 bases from J, leaving 11 bases between. The CDR3 is made up of 14 amino acids. Germline CDR1 reads SGHRS; CDR2 reads YFSETQ. The CDR3 here is CASSTTPGSYEQYF. CDR3 in DNA: TGCGCCAGCAGCACGACTCCGGGCTCCTACGAGCAGTACTTC.

This sequence joins TRBV5-1 and TRBJ2-1; D perhaps matches TRBD2 (6 bases). Germline V gives CDR1 SGHRS, CDR2 YFSETQ. V lost 0 bases to trimming and J lost 12 bases, with 7 bases between them. There are 11 residues in the CDR3. In nucleotides, the CDR3 is TGCGCCAGCAGCTTGGGGAGGGGGCAGTTCTTC. It yields the protein CASSLGRGQFF.

The rearrangement uses TRBV4-2 and TRBJ2-1, with D possibly TRBD2 on 6 matching bases. CDR1 and CDR2 (germline): LGHNA, YNFKEQ. This CDR3 has 17 amino acids. V dropped 4 bases and J dropped 0 bases, with 16 bases sitting between them. CDR3 protein: CASSPTIAARSYNEQFF. For the CDR3, the DNA is TGTGCCAGCAGCCCTACTATAGCGGCCCGCTCCTACAATGAGCAGTTCTTC.

This chain links TRBV19 with TRBJ2-1; maybe TRBD1 (5 bases). V dropped 3 bases and J dropped 10 bases, with 13 bases sitting between them. The CDR3 runs 13 residues. Germline loops: CDR1 LNHDA, CDR2 SQIVND (reference sequence). This CDR3 reads CASSIGAPAEQFF. The CDR3 DNA reads as TGTGCCAGTAGTATTGGGGCCCCCGCGGAGCAGTTCTTC.

The rearrangement uses TRBV4-2 and TRBJ2-1; TRBD1 is a possible D gene (6 bases). The CDR3 is 13 residues long. Germline values: CDR1 LGHNA, CDR2 YNFKEQ. Trimming removed 0 bases from V and 15 bases from J, with 15 bases in between. CDR3 residues: CASSQDQDRRLFF. In nucleotides, the CDR3 is TGTGCCAGCAGCCAAGATCAAGACAGGAGACTGTTCTTC.

The chain carries TRBV18 and TRBJ1-2; possible D gene TRBD1, 6 bases. V lost 3 bases to trimming and J lost 2 bases, with 10 bases between them. CDR3 length equals 14 residues. Per germline, CDR1 KGHSH and CDR2 LQKENI. In DNA, the CDR3 is TGTGCCAGCTCACCGGCAGGGGCAAACTATGGCTACACCTTC. This sequence encodes CASSPAGANYGYTF.